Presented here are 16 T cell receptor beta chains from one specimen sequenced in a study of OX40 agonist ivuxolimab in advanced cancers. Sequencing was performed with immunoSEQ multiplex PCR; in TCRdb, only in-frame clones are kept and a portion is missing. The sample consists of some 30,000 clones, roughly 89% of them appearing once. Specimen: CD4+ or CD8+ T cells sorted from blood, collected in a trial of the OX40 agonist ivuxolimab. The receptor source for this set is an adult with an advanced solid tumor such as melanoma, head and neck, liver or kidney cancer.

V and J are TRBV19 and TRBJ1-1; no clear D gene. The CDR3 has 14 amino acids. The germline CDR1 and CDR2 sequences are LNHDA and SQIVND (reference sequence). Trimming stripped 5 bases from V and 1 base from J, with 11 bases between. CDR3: CASSPQTRNTEAFF. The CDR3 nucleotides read TGTGCCAGTAGTCCGCAGACCAGGAACACTGAAGCTTTCTTT.

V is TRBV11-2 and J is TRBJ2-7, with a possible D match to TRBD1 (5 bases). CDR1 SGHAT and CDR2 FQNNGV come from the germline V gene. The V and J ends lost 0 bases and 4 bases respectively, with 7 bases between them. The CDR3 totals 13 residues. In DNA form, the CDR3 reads TGTGCCAGCAGCTTAGATCCAGGGTACGAGCAGTACTTC. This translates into CASSLDPGYEQYF.

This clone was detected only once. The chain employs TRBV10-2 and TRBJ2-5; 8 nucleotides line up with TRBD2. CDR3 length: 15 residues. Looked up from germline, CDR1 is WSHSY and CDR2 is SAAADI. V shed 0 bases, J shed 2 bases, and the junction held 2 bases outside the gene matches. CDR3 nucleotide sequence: TGCGCCAGCAGTGAGTCAGGGACTAGGCAAGAGACCCAGTACTTC. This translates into CASSESGTRQETQYF.

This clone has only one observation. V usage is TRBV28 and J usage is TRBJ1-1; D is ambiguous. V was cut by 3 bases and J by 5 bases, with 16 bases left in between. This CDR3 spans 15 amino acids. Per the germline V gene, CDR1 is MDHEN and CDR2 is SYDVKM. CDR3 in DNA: TGTGCCAGCAGTTTCCCAGGAGGTTCTTGGACTGAAGCTTTCTTT. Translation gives CASSFPGGSWTEAFF.

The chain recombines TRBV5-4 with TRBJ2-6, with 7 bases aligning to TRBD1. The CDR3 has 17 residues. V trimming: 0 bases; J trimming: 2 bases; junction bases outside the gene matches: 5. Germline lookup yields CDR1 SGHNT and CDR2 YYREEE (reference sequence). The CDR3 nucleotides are TGTGCCAGCAGCTTGGAGGCAGGGGGTACTGGGGCCAACGTCCTGACTTTC. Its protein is CASSLEAGGTGANVLTF.

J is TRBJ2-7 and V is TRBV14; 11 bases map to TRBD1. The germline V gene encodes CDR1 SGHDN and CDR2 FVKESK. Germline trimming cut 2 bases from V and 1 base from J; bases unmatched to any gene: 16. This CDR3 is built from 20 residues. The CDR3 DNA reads TGTGCCAGCAGCCAAAGCGTGGACAGGGGGCTAAGATCCTTTTCCTACGAGCAGTACTTC. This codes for CASSQSVDRGLRSFSYEQYF.

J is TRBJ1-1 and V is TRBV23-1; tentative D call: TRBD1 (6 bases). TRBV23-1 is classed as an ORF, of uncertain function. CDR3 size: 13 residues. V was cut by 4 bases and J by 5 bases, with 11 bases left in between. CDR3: CASSPGAGTEAFF. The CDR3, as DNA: TGCGCCAGCAGTCCGGGGGCTGGAACTGAAGCTTTCTTT.

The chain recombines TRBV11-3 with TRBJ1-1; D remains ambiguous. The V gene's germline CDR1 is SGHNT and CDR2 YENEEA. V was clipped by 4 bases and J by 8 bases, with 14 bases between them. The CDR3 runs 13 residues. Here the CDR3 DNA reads TGTGCCAGCAGCTCGAAACGGACGGGAGAAGCTTTCTTT. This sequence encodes CASSSKRTGEAFF.

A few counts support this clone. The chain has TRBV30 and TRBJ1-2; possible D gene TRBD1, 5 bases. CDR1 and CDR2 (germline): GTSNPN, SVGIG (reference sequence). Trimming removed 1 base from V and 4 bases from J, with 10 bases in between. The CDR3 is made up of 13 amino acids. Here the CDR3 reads CAWSDQGFYGYTF. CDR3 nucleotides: TGTGCCTGGAGTGACCAGGGTTTCTATGGCTACACCTTC.

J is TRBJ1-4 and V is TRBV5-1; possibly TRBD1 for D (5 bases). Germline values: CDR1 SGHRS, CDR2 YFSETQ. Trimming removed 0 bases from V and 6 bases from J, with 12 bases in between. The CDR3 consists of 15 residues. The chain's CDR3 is CASSLDNRQYEKLFF. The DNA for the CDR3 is TGCGCCAGCAGCTTGGATAACAGGCAGTATGAAAAACTGTTTTTT.

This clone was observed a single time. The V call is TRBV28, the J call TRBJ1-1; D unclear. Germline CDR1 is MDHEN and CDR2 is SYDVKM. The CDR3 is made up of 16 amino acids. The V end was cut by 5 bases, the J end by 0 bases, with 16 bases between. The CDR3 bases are TGTGCCAGCAGTCCTTTTGCAGGACGGCTGAACACTGAAGCTTTCTTT. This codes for CASSPFAGRLNTEAFF.

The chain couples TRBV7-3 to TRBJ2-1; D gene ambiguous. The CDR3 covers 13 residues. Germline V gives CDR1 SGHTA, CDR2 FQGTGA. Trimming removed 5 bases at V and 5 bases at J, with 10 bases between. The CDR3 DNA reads TGTGCCAGCAGCCCCCGCGTCAACAATGAGCAGTTCTTC. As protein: CASSPRVNNEQFF.

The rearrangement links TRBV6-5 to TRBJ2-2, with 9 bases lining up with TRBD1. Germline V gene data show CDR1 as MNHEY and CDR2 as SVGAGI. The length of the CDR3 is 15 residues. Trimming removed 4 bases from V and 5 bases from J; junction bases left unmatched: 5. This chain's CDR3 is CASSSGQGMTGELFF. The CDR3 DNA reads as TGTGCCAGCAGTTCGGGACAGGGCATGACCGGGGAGCTGTTTTTT.

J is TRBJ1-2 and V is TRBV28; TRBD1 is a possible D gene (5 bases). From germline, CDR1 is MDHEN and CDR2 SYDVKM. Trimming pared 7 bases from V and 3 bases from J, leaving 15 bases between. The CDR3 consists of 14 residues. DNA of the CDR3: TGTGCCAGCAACTTGGGGGTCTCTTACTATGGCTACACCTTC. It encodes CASNLGVSYYGYTF.

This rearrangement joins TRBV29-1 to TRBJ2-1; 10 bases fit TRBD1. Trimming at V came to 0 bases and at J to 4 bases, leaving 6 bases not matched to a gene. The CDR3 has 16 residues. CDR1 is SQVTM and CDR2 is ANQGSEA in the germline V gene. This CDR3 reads CSVEEGDRGRYNEQFF. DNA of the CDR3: TGCAGCGTTGAAGAGGGAGACAGGGGGCGGTACAATGAGCAGTTCTTC.

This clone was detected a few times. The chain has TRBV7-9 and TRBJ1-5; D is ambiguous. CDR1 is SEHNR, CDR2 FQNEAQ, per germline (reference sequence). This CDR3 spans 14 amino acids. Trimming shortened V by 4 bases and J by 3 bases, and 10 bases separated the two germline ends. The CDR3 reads CASSSDKYNQPQHF. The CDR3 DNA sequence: TGTGCCAGCAGCTCCGACAAGTACAATCAGCCCCAGCATTTT.